This record covers a single TCR beta chain. Data came from immunoSEQ multiplex PCR; TCRdb stores just in-frame clones and leaves some out. This sample has 100,000 or so clones; 80% to 95% occur once, and the top ten carry over 3%. This sample is drawn from a study of T cell changes during pregnancy in multiple sclerosis. Per germline, CDR1 SGHAT and CDR2 FQNNGV. The CDR3 is 13 residues long. V lost 0 bases, J lost 4 bases, and 6 bases lay in between. Here the sequenced sample was peripheral blood, taken in the second trimester of pregnancy. This sequence originates from a female donor with multiple sclerosis, enrolled in a pregnancy study. The chain uses TRBV11-2 and TRBJ1-2; D not certain. The CDR3 protein is CASSLDFSYGYTF. CDR3 bases: TGTGCCAGCAGCTTAGACTTTAGCTATGGCTACACCTTC.